This TCR beta chain was sequenced for a study of T cell clonality in common variable immunodeficiency. Study outcomes and limitations: CVID subjects showed higher TCRbeta clonality than healthy controls. Shared TCRbeta clones were fewer between CVID subjects than controls.

Produced via immunoSEQ multiplex PCR; TCRdb's table is partial and in-frame only. The table records about 35,000 clones without singletons, the ten largest covering 2.5% to 3.5%. Many counts were recorded for this clone. Its cognate antigen is unknown. This TCR was recovered from a person between 18 and 75 years old in good health. The sample comprised peripheral blood mononuclear cells.

The CDR3 bases that were read are TGTGCCAGCAGCGTAGAGGGTGTTACAGATACG. Protein sequence: CASSVEGVTDT. The full CDR3 protein is CASSVEGVTDTQYF. The V call is TRBV9, the J call TRBJ2-3, with no clear D. The read stops 3 residues short of the end of the CDR3; the missing end is completed from the germline J gene. Germline V gene data show CDR1 as SGDLS and CDR2 as YYNGEE. This CDR3 has 14 residues. V gave up 0 bases and J gave up 3 bases, with 8 bases separating them.